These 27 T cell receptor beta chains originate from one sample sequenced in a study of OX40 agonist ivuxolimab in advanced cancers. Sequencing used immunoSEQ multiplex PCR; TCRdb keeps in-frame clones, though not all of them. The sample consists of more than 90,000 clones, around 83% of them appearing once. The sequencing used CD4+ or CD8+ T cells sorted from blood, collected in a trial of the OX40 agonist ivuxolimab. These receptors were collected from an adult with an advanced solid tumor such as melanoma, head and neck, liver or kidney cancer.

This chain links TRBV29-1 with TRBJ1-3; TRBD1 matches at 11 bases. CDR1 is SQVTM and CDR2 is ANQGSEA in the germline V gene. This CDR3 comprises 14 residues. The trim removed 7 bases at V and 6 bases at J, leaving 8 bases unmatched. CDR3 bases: TGCAGCGCCTGGACAGGGGGCGTTGCAAACACCATATATTTT. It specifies CSAWTGGVANTIYF.

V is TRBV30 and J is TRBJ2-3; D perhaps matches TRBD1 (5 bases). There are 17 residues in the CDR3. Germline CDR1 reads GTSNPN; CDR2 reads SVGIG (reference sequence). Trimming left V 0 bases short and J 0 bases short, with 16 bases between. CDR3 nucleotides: TGTGCCTGGAGTGTGAGCCGACAGAACCCTAGCACAGATACGCAGTATTTT. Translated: CAWSVSRQNPSTDTQYF.

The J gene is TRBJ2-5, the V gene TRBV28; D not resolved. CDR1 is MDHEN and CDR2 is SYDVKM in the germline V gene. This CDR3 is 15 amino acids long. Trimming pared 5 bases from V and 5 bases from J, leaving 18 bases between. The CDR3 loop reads CASSPIGSLGETQYF. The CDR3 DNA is TGTGCCAGCAGTCCGATCGGCAGCCTAGGGGAGACCCAGTACTTC.

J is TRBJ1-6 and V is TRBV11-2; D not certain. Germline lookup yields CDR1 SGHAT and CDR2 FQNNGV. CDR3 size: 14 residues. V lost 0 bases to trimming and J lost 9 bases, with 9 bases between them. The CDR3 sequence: CASSLDWRSSPLHF. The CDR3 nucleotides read TGTGCCAGCAGCTTAGATTGGAGGAGTTCACCCCTCCACTTT.

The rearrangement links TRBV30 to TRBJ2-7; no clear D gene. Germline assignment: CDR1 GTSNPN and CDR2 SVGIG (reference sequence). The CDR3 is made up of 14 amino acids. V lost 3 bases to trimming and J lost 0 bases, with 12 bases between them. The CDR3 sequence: CAWSFRSASYEQYF. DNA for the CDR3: TGTGCCTGGAGCTTTAGATCGGCCTCCTACGAGCAGTACTTC.

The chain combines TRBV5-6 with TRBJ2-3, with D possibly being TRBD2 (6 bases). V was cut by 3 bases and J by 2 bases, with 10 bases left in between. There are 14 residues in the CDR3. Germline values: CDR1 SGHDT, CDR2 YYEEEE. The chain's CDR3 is CASSWGDVTDTQYF. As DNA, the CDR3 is TGTGCCAGCAGCTGGGGGGACGTCACAGATACGCAGTATTTT.

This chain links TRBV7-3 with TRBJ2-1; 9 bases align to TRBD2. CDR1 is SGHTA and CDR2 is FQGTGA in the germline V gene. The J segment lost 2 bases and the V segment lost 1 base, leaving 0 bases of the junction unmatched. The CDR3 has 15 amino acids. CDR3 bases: TGTGCCAGCAGCTTAAGCGGGGGGGCCTACAATGAGCAGTTCTTC. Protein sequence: CASSLSGGAYNEQFF.

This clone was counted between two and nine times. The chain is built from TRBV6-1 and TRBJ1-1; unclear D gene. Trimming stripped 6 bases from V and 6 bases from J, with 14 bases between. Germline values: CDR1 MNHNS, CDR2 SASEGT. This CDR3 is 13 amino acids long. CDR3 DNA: TGTGCCAGCAGCGTGCTTGGGAGGTCTGAAGCTTTCTTT. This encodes CASSVLGRSEAFF.

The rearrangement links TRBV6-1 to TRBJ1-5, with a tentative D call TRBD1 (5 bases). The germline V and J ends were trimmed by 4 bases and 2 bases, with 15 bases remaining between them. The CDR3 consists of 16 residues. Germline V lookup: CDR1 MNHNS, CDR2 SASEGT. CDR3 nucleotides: TGTGCCAGCAGTGTTCGCAGGGTACAAGGCAATCAGCCCCAGCATTTT. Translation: CASSVRRVQGNQPQHF.

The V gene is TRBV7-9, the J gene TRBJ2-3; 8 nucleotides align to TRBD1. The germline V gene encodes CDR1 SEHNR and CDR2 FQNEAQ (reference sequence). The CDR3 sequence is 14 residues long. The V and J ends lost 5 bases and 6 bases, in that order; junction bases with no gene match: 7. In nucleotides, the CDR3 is TGTGCCAGCAGCCGGACAGGGACCTTCGATACGCAGTATTTT. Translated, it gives CASSRTGTFDTQYF.

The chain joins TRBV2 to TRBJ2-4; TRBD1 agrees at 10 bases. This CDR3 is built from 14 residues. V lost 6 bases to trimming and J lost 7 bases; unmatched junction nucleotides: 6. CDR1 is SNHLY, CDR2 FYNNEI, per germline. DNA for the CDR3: TGTGCCAGCAGAGTCGGACAGGGGGTGAACATTCAGTACTTC. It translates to CASRVGQGVNIQYF.

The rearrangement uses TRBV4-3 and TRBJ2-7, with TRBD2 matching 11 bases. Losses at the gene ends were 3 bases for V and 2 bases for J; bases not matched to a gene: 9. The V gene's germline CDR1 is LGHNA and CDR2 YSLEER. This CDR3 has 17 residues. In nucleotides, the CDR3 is TGCGCCAGCAGCCAGCATTTCACTAGCGGGGGAACCTACGAGCAGTACTTC. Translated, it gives CASSQHFTSGGTYEQYF.

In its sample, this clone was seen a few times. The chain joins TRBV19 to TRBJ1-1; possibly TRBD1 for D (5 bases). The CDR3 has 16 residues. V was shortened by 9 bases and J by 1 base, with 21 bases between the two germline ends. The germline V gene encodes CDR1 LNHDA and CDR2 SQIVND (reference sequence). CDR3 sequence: CASTPSSRQPNTEAFF. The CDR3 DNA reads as TGTGCCAGCACTCCTTCTTCTAGACAGCCGAACACTGAAGCTTTCTTT.

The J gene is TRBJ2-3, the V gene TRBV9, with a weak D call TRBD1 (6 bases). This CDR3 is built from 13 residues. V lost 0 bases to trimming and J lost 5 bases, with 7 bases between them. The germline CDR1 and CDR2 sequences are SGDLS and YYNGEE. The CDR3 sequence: CASSVGGLDTQYF. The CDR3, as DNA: TGTGCCAGCAGCGTAGGGGGGCTAGATACGCAGTATTTT.

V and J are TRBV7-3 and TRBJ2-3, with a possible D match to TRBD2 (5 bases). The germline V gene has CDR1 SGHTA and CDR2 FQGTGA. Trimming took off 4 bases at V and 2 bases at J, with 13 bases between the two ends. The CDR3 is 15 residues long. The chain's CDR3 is CASSSAGIATDTQYF. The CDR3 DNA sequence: TGTGCCAGCAGCTCAGCCGGGATCGCCACAGATACGCAGTATTTT.

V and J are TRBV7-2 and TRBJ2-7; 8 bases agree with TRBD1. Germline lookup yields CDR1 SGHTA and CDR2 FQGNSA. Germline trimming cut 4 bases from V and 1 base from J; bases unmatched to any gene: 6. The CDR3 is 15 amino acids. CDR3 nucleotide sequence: TGTGCCAGCAGCTCTGACAGGGGATCTTCCTACGAGCAGTACTTC. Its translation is CASSSDRGSSYEQYF.

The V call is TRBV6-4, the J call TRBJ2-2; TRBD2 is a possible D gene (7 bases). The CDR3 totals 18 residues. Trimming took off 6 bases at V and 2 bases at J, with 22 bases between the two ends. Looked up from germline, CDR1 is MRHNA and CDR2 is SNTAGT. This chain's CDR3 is CASSRFPGASGNTGELFF. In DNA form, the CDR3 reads TGTGCCAGCAGCAGATTCCCAGGGGCTAGCGGAAACACCGGGGAGCTGTTTTTT.

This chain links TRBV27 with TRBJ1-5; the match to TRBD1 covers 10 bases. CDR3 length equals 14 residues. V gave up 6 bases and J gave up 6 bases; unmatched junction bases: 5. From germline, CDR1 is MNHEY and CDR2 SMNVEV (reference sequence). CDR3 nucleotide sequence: TGTGCCAGCAGGGCCGGGACAGGGGTTCAGCCCCAGCATTTT. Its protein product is CASRAGTGVQPQHF.

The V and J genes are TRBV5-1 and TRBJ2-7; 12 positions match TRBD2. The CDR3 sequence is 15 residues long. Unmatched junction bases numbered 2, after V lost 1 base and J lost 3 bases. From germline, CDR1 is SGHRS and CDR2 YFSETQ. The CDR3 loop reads CASSLRLAGVYEQYF. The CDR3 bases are TGCGCCAGCAGCTTGAGACTAGCGGGAGTCTACGAGCAGTACTTC.

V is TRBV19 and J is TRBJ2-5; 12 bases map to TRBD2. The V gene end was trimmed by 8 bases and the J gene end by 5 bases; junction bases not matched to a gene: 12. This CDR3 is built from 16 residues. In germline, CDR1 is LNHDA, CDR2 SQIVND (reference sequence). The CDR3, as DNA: TGTGCCAGTCACGGATCAGGACTAGCGGGAATTGAGACCCAGTACTTC. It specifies CASHGSGLAGIETQYF. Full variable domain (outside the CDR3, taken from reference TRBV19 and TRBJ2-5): DGGITQSPKYLFRKEGQNVTLSCEQNLNHDAMYWYRQDPGQGLRLIYYSQIVNDFQKGDIAEGYSVSREKKESFPLTVTSAQKNPTAFYLCASHGSGLAGIETQYFGPGTRLLVL.

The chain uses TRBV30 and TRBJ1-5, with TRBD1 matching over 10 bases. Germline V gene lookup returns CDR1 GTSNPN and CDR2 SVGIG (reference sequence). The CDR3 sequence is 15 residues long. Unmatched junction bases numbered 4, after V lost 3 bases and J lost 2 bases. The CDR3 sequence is CAWRGDRGGNQPQHF. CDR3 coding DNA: TGTGCCTGGAGGGGGGACAGGGGAGGCAATCAGCCCCAGCATTTT.

In nucleotides, the CDR3 is TGTGCCAGCGGACCAGAGTGGGGGGCGAACACTGAAGCTTTCTTT. Encoded protein: CASGPEWGANTEAFF. The rearrangement joins TRBV2 to TRBJ1-1; TRBD1 might be the D (6 bases). Germline V gene sequence: CDR1 SNHLY, CDR2 FYNNEI. V lost 8 bases and J 1 base, leaving 17 bases between the germline ends. The CDR3 runs to 15 residues.

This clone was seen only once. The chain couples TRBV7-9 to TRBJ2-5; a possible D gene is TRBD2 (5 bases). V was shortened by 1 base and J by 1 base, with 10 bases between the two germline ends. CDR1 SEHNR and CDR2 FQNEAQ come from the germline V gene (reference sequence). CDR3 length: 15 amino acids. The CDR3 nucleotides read TGTGCCAGCAGCTTAGGCGCAGGACTCCAAGAGACCCAGTACTTC. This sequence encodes CASSLGAGLQETQYF.

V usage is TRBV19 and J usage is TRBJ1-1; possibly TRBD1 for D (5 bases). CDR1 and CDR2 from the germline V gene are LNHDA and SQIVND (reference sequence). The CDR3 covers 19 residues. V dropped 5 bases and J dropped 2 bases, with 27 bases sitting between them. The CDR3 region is CASSPTSPGGAAVNTEAFF. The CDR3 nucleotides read TGTGCCAGTAGTCCCACTTCCCCGGGTGGGGCGGCGGTAAACACTGAAGCTTTCTTT.

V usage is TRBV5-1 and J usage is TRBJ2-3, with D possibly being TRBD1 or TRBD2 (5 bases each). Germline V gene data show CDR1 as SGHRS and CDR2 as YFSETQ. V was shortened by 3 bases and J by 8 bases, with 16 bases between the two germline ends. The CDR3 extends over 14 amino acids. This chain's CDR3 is CASSSPDSRGTQYF. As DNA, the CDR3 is TGCGCCAGCAGCTCGCCGGACTCGAGGGGTACGCAGTATTTT.

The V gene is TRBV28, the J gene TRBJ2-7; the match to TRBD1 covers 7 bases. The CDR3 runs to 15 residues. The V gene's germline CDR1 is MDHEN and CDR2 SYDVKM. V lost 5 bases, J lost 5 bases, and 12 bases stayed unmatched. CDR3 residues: CASSLQGDRAHEQYF. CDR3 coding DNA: TGTGCCAGCAGTCTCCAGGGGGACCGGGCCCACGAGCAGTACTTC. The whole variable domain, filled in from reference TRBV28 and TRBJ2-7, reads DVKVTQSSRYLVKRTGEKVFLECVQDMDHENMFWYRQDPGLGLRLIYFSYDVKMKEKGDIPEGYSVSREKKERFSLILESASTNQTSMYLCASSLQGDRAHEQYFGPGTRLTVT.

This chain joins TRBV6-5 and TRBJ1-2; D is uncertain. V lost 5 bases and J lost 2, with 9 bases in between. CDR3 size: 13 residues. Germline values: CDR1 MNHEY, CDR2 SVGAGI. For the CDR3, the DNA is TGTGCCAGCAGTCCGACACTCAACTATGGCTACACCTTC. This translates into CASSPTLNYGYTF.